This is a list of T cell receptor beta chains from one sample in a study of technical replicates of blood from four donors. This table comes from immunoSEQ multiplex PCR, and its TCRdb copy is limited to in-frame clones, with some not included. The profile shows about 53,000 clones, roughly 86% of them singletons. Sequenced material: PBMCs. These receptors were taken from a human donor in good health. Some clones in this sample may be carry-over from other donors' samples. The CDR3 runs from the conserved cysteine through the conserved F or W. The order of the fields is D gene, V gene, J gene, clone size, CDR3 protein, CDR3 DNA. D genes are given only for firm matches. Not every row has a clone size; where given, it reads once, few, many or a size class.

D gene: TRBD1
V gene: TRBV5-6
J gene: TRBJ2-5
clone size: few
CDR3 protein: CASSFGQGIWGETQYF
CDR3 DNA: TGTGCCAGCAGCTTTGGACAGGGAATTTGGGGAGAGACCCAGTACTTC

D gene: .
V gene: TRBV30
J gene: TRBJ2-5
clone size: .
CDR3 protein: CAWSVPPLRPTYF
CDR3 DNA: TGTGCCTGGAGTGTACCCCCCCTCAGGCCTACGTACTTC

D gene: .
V gene: TRBV18
J gene: TRBJ1-4
clone size: .
CDR3 protein: CASSGLQGKLFF
CDR3 DNA: TGTGCCAGCTCGGGACTACAGGGAAAACTGTTTTTT

D gene: .
V gene: TRBV6-1
J gene: TRBJ1-1
clone size: .
CDR3 protein: CASSEQQNTEAFF
CDR3 DNA: TGTGCCAGCAGTGAACAACAGAACACTGAAGCTTTCTTT

D gene: .
V gene: TRBV7-2
J gene: TRBJ1-4
clone size: .
CDR3 protein: CASSLMRGQGEKLFF
CDR3 DNA: TGTGCCAGCAGCTTAATGCGGGGGCAAGGGGAAAAACTGTTTTTT

D gene: TRBD2
V gene: TRBV9
J gene: TRBJ2-1
clone size: .
CDR3 protein: CASSLQPGGSYNEQFF
CDR3 DNA: TGTGCCAGCAGCCTCCAGCCGGGAGGATCCTACAATGAGCAGTTCTTC

D gene: TRBD1
V gene: TRBV27
J gene: TRBJ2-7
clone size: .
CDR3 protein: CASSPVGQSTSYEQYF
CDR3 DNA: TGTGCCAGCAGTCCCGTGGGACAGTCTACCTCCTACGAGCAGTACTTC

D gene: TRBD2
V gene: TRBV7-2
J gene: TRBJ2-3
clone size: .
CDR3 protein: CASRNGLGTTDTQYF
CDR3 DNA: TGTGCCAGCAGAAATGGACTAGGGACCACAGATACGCAGTATTTT

D gene: .
V gene: TRBV7-9
J gene: TRBJ1-2
clone size: .
CDR3 protein: CASSFPDGYTF
CDR3 DNA: TGTGCCAGCAGCTTCCCGGATGGCTACACCTTC

D gene: .
V gene: TRBV27
J gene: TRBJ1-6
clone size: .
CDR3 protein: CASSLAQNNSPLHF
CDR3 DNA: TGTGCCAGCAGTTTAGCACAAAATAATTCACCCCTCCACTTT

D gene: TRBD1
V gene: TRBV10-3
J gene: TRBJ1-2
clone size: .
CDR3 protein: CAISETGQDYGYTF
CDR3 DNA: TGTGCCATCAGTGAGACCGGACAGGACTATGGCTACACCTTC

D gene: TRBD1
V gene: TRBV5-1
J gene: TRBJ1-5
clone size: .
CDR3 protein: CASSPGQGATQPQHF
CDR3 DNA: TGCGCCAGCAGCCCGGGACAGGGGGCGACTCAGCCCCAGCATTTT

D gene: TRBD1
V gene: TRBV9
J gene: TRBJ1-2
clone size: many
CDR3 protein: CASSPLTGGYYGYTF
CDR3 DNA: TGTGCCAGCAGCCCCCTGACAGGGGGGTACTATGGCTACACCTTC

D gene: .
V gene: TRBV7-3
J gene: TRBJ2-2
clone size: few
CDR3 protein: CASSRSDGGRGSGELFF
CDR3 DNA: TGTGCCAGCAGCAGATCCGACGGGGGAAGAGGTTCAGGGGAGCTGTTTTTT

D gene: .
V gene: TRBV7-3
J gene: TRBJ2-5
clone size: .
CDR3 protein: CASSLEGRETQYF
CDR3 DNA: TGTGCCAGCAGCTTAGAGGGGAGGGAGACCCAGTACTTC

D gene: .
V gene: TRBV21-1
J gene: TRBJ2-5
clone size: .
CDR3 protein: CASSKLLAGGPRETQYF
CDR3 DNA: TGTGCCAGCAGCAAATTACTAGCGGGGGGGCCGAGGGAGACCCAGTACTTC

D gene: .
V gene: TRBV30
J gene: TRBJ1-6
clone size: .
CDR3 protein: CAWSVLVGNSPLHF
CDR3 DNA: TGTGCCTGGAGTGTACTAGTGGGAAATTCACCCCTCCACTTT

D gene: TRBD2
V gene: TRBV10-3
J gene: TRBJ2-5
clone size: .
CDR3 protein: CAISHETSGETQYF
CDR3 DNA: TGTGCCATCAGTCACGAGACTAGCGGAGAGACCCAGTACTTC

D gene: .
V gene: TRBV7-3
J gene: TRBJ2-2
clone size: .
CDR3 protein: CASSSSGWYAGELFF
CDR3 DNA: TGTGCCAGCAGCTCCTCAGGGTGGTACGCCGGGGAGCTGTTTTTT

D gene: TRBD2
V gene: TRBV7-7
J gene: TRBJ2-5
clone size: .
CDR3 protein: CASSPAGASGGRETQYF
CDR3 DNA: TGTGCCAGCAGTCCAGCGGGGGCTAGCGGGGGGAGAGAGACCCAGTACTTC

D gene: TRBD1
V gene: TRBV6-5
J gene: TRBJ1-1
clone size: .
CDR3 protein: CASEGATEAFF
CDR3 DNA: TGTGCCAGCGAGGGGGCCACTGAAGCTTTCTTT

D gene: .
V gene: TRBV15
J gene: TRBJ2-7
clone size: .
CDR3 protein: CATSRPGGTGREQYF
CDR3 DNA: TGTGCCACCAGCAGGCCAGGAGGAACTGGCCGCGAGCAGTACTTC

D gene: .
V gene: TRBV18
J gene: TRBJ2-5
clone size: .
CDR3 protein: CASSPGAQETQYF
CDR3 DNA: TGTGCCAGCTCACCAGGGGCCCAAGAGACCCAGTACTTC

D gene: TRBD2
V gene: TRBV5-6
J gene: TRBJ2-2
clone size: .
CDR3 protein: CASSFQGLAVAGELFF
CDR3 DNA: TGTGCCAGCAGCTTTCAAGGGCTAGCGGTGGCCGGGGAGCTGTTTTTT

D gene: TRBD1
V gene: TRBV29-1
J gene: TRBJ1-5
clone size: few
CDR3 protein: CSVGTGESNQPQHF
CDR3 DNA: TGCAGCGTTGGGACAGGGGAGAGCAATCAGCCCCAGCATTTT

D gene: .
V gene: TRBV19
J gene: TRBJ2-7
clone size: .
CDR3 protein: CASSIVFGAPIFF
CDR3 DNA: TGTGCCAGTAGTATCGTTTTTGGGGCACCCATCTTCTTC

D gene: TRBD2
V gene: TRBV6-5
J gene: TRBJ2-1
clone size: once
CDR3 protein: CASSYPGTRGRGEQFF
CDR3 DNA: TGTGCCAGCAGTTACCCGGGGACTAGAGGTCGGGGTGAGCAGTTCTTC

D gene: TRBD1
V gene: TRBV7-9
J gene: TRBJ2-3
clone size: .
CDR3 protein: CASSLGRQGEDTQYF
CDR3 DNA: TGTGCCAGCAGTTTGGGGCGACAGGGGGAAGATACGCAGTATTTT

D gene: .
V gene: TRBV21-1
J gene: TRBJ1-2
clone size: .
CDR3 protein: CASSKKGILGQANYGYTF
CDR3 DNA: TGTGCCAGCAGCAAAAAAGGGATTCTGGGACAGGCAAACTATGGCTACACCTTC

D gene: .
V gene: TRBV7-2
J gene: TRBJ1-1
clone size: .
CDR3 protein: CASSLGQGGGNTEAFF
CDR3 DNA: TGTGCCAGCAGCTTAGGGCAGGGCGGGGGGAACACTGAAGCTTTCTTT

D gene: .
V gene: TRBV10-3
J gene: TRBJ2-5
clone size: few
CDR3 protein: CAISAGETQYF
CDR3 DNA: TGTGCCATCAGTGCCGGGGAGACCCAGTACTTC

D gene: TRBD1
V gene: TRBV27
J gene: TRBJ2-1
clone size: .
CDR3 protein: CASSYRGPTYNEQFF
CDR3 DNA: TGTGCCAGCAGTTACAGGGGACCCACCTACAATGAGCAGTTCTTC

D gene: .
V gene: TRBV30
J gene: TRBJ2-3
clone size: .
CDR3 protein: CAWSVLPDTQYF
CDR3 DNA: TGTGCCTGGAGTGTCCTCCCAGATACGCAGTATTTT